These 27 T cell receptor beta chains were all obtained from the same sample, sequenced in a study of cytomegalovirus exposure and HLA in healthy donors. Vbeta (60) and Jbeta (13) primers were used in the PCR. Here immunoSEQ multiplex PCR was the method, and the copy in TCRdb shows in-frame clones only, minus some. The data hold around 200,000 clones, with about four fifths observed a single time. Sequencing was done on a sample of PBMCs. These receptors all come from a woman in her forties or fifties in good health and CMV-seropositive.

The chain links TRBV5-1 to TRBJ2-5; 7 nucleotides align to TRBD2. The germline gives CDR1 SGHRS, CDR2 YFSETQ. The CDR3 sequence is 16 residues long. With 4 bases clipped from V and 5 bases from J, the junction kept 14 bases outside the gene matches. CDR3 amino acids: CASSLAANSDSETQYF. The CDR3 coding sequence is TGCGCCAGCAGCCTAGCGGCCAATAGCGACTCGGAGACCCAGTACTTC.

The chain couples TRBV29-1 to TRBJ1-2; D unclear. The CDR3 runs to 13 residues. With 4 bases removed from V and 1 base from J, the gap between germline ends came to 10 bases. CDR1 and CDR2 from the germline V gene are SQVTM and ANQGSEA. CDR3 residues: CSVVAADNYGYTF. The DNA for the CDR3 is TGCAGCGTTGTTGCGGCGGATAACTATGGCTACACCTTC.

Only one count was recorded for this clone. The chain combines TRBV6-7 with TRBJ2-7; TRBD1 aligns across 10 bases. TRBV6-7 is sorted into the ORF group, with uncertain function. This CDR3 has 14 amino acids. V lost 4 bases, J lost 2 bases, and 2 bases stayed unmatched. The CDR3 is CASSSGQGAYEQYF. CDR3 DNA sequence: TGTGCCAGCAGTTCAGGACAGGGGGCCTACGAGCAGTACTTC.

This clone was observed a handful of times. This chain joins TRBV29-1 and TRBJ1-3; D may be TRBD1 (5 bases). Between the trimmed V and J ends, which lost 6 bases and 3 bases, there was a span of 9 bases. This CDR3 has 12 residues. Germline V gene lookup returns CDR1 SQVTM and CDR2 ANQGSEA. The CDR3 here is CSVPTVGNTIYF. CDR3 bases: TGCAGCGTGCCGACAGTTGGAAACACCATATATTTT.

CDR3 nucleotides: TGTGCCAGCAGCCCAGCGGGACTAGCGGGGGGTCCGAGGACCCAGTACTTC. It codes for CASSPAGLAGGPRTQYF. The chain recombines TRBV5-6 with TRBJ2-5; 15 nucleotides match TRBD2. Trimming at V came to 4 bases and at J to 7 bases, leaving 11 bases not matched to a gene. CDR3 size: 17 residues. Germline lookup yields CDR1 SGHDT and CDR2 YYEEEE.

This clone was observed once. The rearrangement uses TRBV28 and TRBJ1-2; possibly TRBD1 for D (6 bases). The V and J ends lost 4 bases and 3 bases respectively, with 18 bases between them. Looked up from germline, CDR1 is MDHEN and CDR2 is SYDVKM. CDR3 length: 16 residues. Here the CDR3 reads CASSSPQGLRDYGYTF. In DNA form, the CDR3 reads TGTGCCAGCAGTTCCCCCCAGGGGCTTCGAGACTATGGCTACACCTTC.

This clone appeared a single time. The V gene is TRBV9, the J gene TRBJ2-3; 13 nucleotides align to TRBD2. Germline values: CDR1 SGDLS, CDR2 YYNGEE. V lost 0 bases to trimming and J lost 1 base; unmatched junction nucleotides: 5. CDR3 size: 18 residues. This CDR3 reads CASSVGTSGGGGTDTQYF. CDR3 in DNA: TGTGCCAGCAGCGTAGGGACTAGCGGGGGCGGGGGCACAGATACGCAGTATTTT.

This chain joins TRBV5-1 and TRBJ2-2; 9 nucleotides align to TRBD1. This CDR3 is built from 15 residues. With 0 bases clipped from V and 3 bases from J, the junction kept 0 bases outside the gene matches. The germline gives CDR1 SGHRS, CDR2 YFSETQ. The CDR3 here is CASSLDRGHTGELFF. In DNA form, the CDR3 reads TGCGCCAGCAGCTTGGACAGGGGGCACACCGGGGAGCTGTTTTTT.

This clone was detected a few times. Here the CDR3 DNA reads TGTGCCAGCAGGCACAGGGGCGCGACGCCTGAAAAACTGTTTTTT. Its translation is CASRHRGATPEKLFF. This chain links TRBV6-1 with TRBJ1-4; 7 bases are shared with TRBD1. The germline V gene has CDR1 MNHNS and CDR2 SASEGT. After removal of 6 bases from V and 7 bases from J, the junction contained 11 bases not matched to a gene. The CDR3 has 15 residues.

V usage is TRBV5-5 and J usage is TRBJ2-5; 8 bases map to TRBD1. Trimming cost V 0 bases and J 5 bases; bases outside gene matches: 12. CDR1 SGHKS and CDR2 YYEKEE come from the germline V gene (reference sequence). The CDR3 spans 17 residues. The CDR3 spells CASSLGPGQGVWETQYF. CDR3 nucleotide sequence: TGTGCCAGCAGCTTGGGCCCAGGACAGGGTGTATGGGAGACCCAGTACTTC.

The chain couples TRBV4-1 to TRBJ1-1, with a weak D call TRBD1 (5 bases). Germline V gene lookup returns CDR1 MGHRA and CDR2 YSYEKL. The ends were cut back, 5 bases at V and 7 bases at J, with 8 bases in the middle. The CDR3 loop spans 11 amino acids. In DNA form, the CDR3 reads TGCGCCAGCAGCAGACAGAGTGAAGCTTTCTTT. It encodes CASSRQSEAFF.

The V and J genes are TRBV19 and TRBJ2-7; 8 positions match TRBD1. The CDR3 has 14 amino acids. Germline CDR1 is LNHDA and CDR2 is SQIVND (reference sequence). Unmatched junction bases numbered 4, after V lost 5 bases and J lost 1 base. The CDR3, as DNA: TGTGCCAGTAGTCCGCGGACAGGGTCCTACGAGCAGTACTTC. Amino acid sequence: CASSPRTGSYEQYF.

V gene TRBV7-6 combines with J gene TRBJ2-5, with 7 bases lining up with TRBD1. In germline, CDR1 is SGHVS, CDR2 FNYEAQ. The CDR3 contains 16 residues. V lost 5 bases, J lost 1 base, and 10 bases stayed unmatched. CDR3 sequence: CASSPNRGSGQETQYF. CDR3 in DNA: TGTGCCAGCAGCCCGAACAGGGGATCCGGCCAAGAGACCCAGTACTTC.

Regarding this clone: This same CDR3 is encoded by further DNA sequences in the sample. V and J are TRBV5-1 and TRBJ2-2; TRBD1 is a possible D gene (5 bases). Germline V gene lookup returns CDR1 SGHRS and CDR2 YFSETQ. This CDR3 contains 15 residues. The V and J ends lost 4 bases and 5 bases respectively, with 15 bases between them. CDR3 coding DNA: TGCGCCAGCAGCCTGGGGCAGGGCTGGACCGGGGAGCTGTTTTTT. Residues: CASSLGQGWTGELFF.

This clone was detected only a few times. J is TRBJ1-4 and V is TRBV5-6; 9 bases fit TRBD1. The CDR3 loop spans 14 amino acids. Germline trimming cut 5 bases from V and 6 bases from J; bases unmatched to any gene: 5. CDR1 is SGHDT, CDR2 YYEEEE, per germline. CDR3 sequence reads: CASRSQGAYEKLFF. In DNA, the CDR3 is TGTGCCAGCAGGTCACAGGGGGCCTATGAAAAACTGTTTTTT.

V and J are TRBV5-1 and TRBJ2-2, with D unresolved. Per germline, CDR1 SGHRS and CDR2 YFSETQ. The CDR3 has 15 residues. V gave up 0 bases and J gave up 1 base, with 7 bases separating them. In DNA form, the CDR3 reads TGCGCCAGCAGCTTGGTACAGAGGAACACCGGGGAGCTGTTTTTT. This translates into CASSLVQRNTGELFF.

The chain has TRBV29-1 and TRBJ1-3, with 7 bases aligning to TRBD1. J lost 0 bases, V lost 8 bases, and 7 bases had no gene match. In germline, CDR1 is SQVTM, CDR2 ANQGSEA. The CDR3 is 14 residues long. In DNA form, the CDR3 reads TGCAGCACCCAGACAGGGCTCTCTGGAAACACCATATATTTT. Protein product: CSTQTGLSGNTIYF.

The chain uses TRBV19 and TRBJ2-3, with D perhaps matching TRBD1 (7 bases). The CDR3 runs 13 residues. V gave up 5 bases and J gave up 7 bases, with 13 bases separating them. Germline assignment: CDR1 LNHDA and CDR2 SQIVND (reference sequence). The DNA for the CDR3 is TGTGCCAGTAGTCGGAGGGGGCCGAATACGCAGTATTTT. It specifies CASSRRGPNTQYF. Complete variable domain (other parts from reference TRBV19 and TRBJ2-3): DGGITQSPKYLFRKEGQNVTLSCEQNLNHDAMYWYRQDPGQGLRLIYYSQIVNDFQKGDIAEGYSVSREKKESFPLTVTSAQKNPTAFYLCASSRRGPNTQYFGPGTRLTVL.

This clone was seen more than once but under ten times. This rearrangement joins TRBV6-1 to TRBJ1-5; tentative D call: TRBD1 (6 bases). From germline, CDR1 is MNHNS and CDR2 SASEGT. The CDR3 runs to 16 residues. The V end lost 2 bases, the J end lost 2 bases, and 13 bases lay between the germline ends. The CDR3 spells CASSEPTNRGNQPQHF. CDR3 coding DNA: TGTGCCAGCAGTGAACCAACAAACAGGGGCAATCAGCCCCAGCATTTT.

This chain connects TRBV28 to TRBJ1-5, with TRBD1 matching 9 bases. J gave up 6 bases and V 6 bases, and 6 bases lay outside the gene matches. Germline V gene data show CDR1 as MDHEN and CDR2 as SYDVKM. The CDR3 has 14 residues. The CDR3 sequence: CASRTPGQGQPQHF. The CDR3 DNA sequence: TGTGCCAGCAGGACCCCGGGACAGGGTCAGCCCCAGCATTTT. The full variable domain, completed using reference TRBV28 and TRBJ1-5, is DVKVTQSSRYLVKRTGEKVFLECVQDMDHENMFWYRQDPGLGLRLIYFSYDVKMKEKGDIPEGYSVSREKKERFSLILESASTNQTSMYLCASRTPGQGQPQHFGDGTRLSIL.

The chain uses TRBV6-5 and TRBJ1-6; tentatively, D is TRBD1 (5 bases). The germline V gene has CDR1 MNHEY and CDR2 SVGAGI. Trimming took off 7 bases at V and 5 bases at J, with 12 bases between the two ends. This CDR3 has 14 residues. Here the CDR3 DNA reads TGTGCCAGCAAGATGGGGCGAAATAATTCACCCCTCCACTTT. As protein: CASKMGRNNSPLHF.

This clone was observed once. The V gene is TRBV18, the J gene TRBJ2-7, with TRBD2 matching over 9 bases. CDR1 and CDR2 (germline): KGHSH, LQKENI. V lost 6 bases to trimming and J lost 0 bases; unmatched junction nucleotides: 9. The CDR3 loop spans 16 amino acids. The CDR3 spells CASSPGLATTSYEQYF. CDR3 DNA: TGTGCCAGCTCCCCCGGACTAGCGACGACCTCCTACGAGCAGTACTTC.

The CDR3 coding sequence is TGTGCCAGTAGATCAAACAGGGGTGAGTCCTACAATGAGCAGTTCTTC. Protein: CASRSNRGESYNEQFF. This chain links TRBV19 with TRBJ2-1; TRBD1 matches 7 bases. V shed 6 bases and J 1 base; nucleotides not matched to a gene: 9. Germline V gene lookup returns CDR1 LNHDA and CDR2 SQIVND (reference sequence). CDR3 length equals 16 residues.

This clone was counted once. The V and J genes are TRBV30 and TRBJ2-2; D remains unclear. CDR1 is GTSNPN and CDR2 is SVGIG in the germline V gene (reference sequence). CDR3 length equals 15 residues. V was cut by 4 bases and J by 3 bases, with 15 bases left in between. CDR3 loop: CAWNGGFLHTGELFF. Written as DNA, the CDR3 is TGTGCCTGGAATGGCGGCTTTCTCCACACCGGGGAGCTGTTTTTT.

The chain has TRBV28 and TRBJ2-7; D might be TRBD1 (6 bases). The CDR3 contains 13 residues. Trimming cost V 4 bases and J 4 bases, with 11 bases left between them. The germline CDR1 and CDR2 sequences are MDHEN and SYDVKM. The CDR3 bases are TGTGCCAGCAGTTCGACAGGTTCGTACGAGCAGTACTTC. Residues: CASSSTGSYEQYF.

The chain has TRBV5-1 and TRBJ1-2; 7 bases map to TRBD1. Germline loops: CDR1 SGHRS, CDR2 YFSETQ. Unmatched junction bases numbered 4, after V lost 1 base and J lost 4 bases. This CDR3 spans 14 amino acids. The CDR3 DNA is TGCGCCAGCAGCTTGCGACAGGGCCTCTATGGCTACACCTTC. This codes for CASSLRQGLYGYTF.

V and J are TRBV6-5 and TRBJ1-3, with D hard to call. V was trimmed by 10 bases and J by 2 bases, leaving 9 bases between them. CDR3 length: 12 amino acids. Germline CDR1 MNHEY, CDR2 SVGAGI. Written as DNA, the CDR3 is TGTGCCACCGGGGATCCTGGAAACACCATATATTTT. It yields the protein CATGDPGNTIYF.